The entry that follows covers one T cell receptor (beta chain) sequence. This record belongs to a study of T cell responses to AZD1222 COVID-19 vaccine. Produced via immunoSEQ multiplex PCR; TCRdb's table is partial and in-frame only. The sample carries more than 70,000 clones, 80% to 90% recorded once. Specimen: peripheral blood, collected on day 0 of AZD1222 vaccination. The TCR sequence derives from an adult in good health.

CDR3 in amino acids: CASRARGGELFF. For the CDR3, the DNA is TGTGCCAGTCGCGCTCGAGGCGGGGAGCTGTTTTTT. The chain carries TRBV19 and TRBJ2-2; D is unclear. This CDR3 region has 12 residues. Trimming left V 8 bases short and J 7 bases short, with 11 bases between. Germline CDR1 and CDR2: LNHDA and SQIVND (reference sequence).